This T cell receptor beta chain was captured in a study of blood T cell repertoires in COVID-19 (dated by TCRdb to 2019 to 2021). Study-wide context: Samples from collaborators originated in the United States, Italy and Spain and spanned both the acute and convalescent phases of COVID-19. Where available, HLA class I and class II types were taken from metadata supplied by the sample provider and were not determined by assay-based typing. The repertoires were released in a freely available public database intended as a resource for research on the immune response to SARS-CoV-2. Deeply sampled blood TCRbeta repertoires from subjects exposed to, actively infected with, or recovered from COVID-19 were included in the dataset. The samples were drawn from two sources: the first 160 participants of the ongoing ImmuneRACE study, and 950 to 1,500 subjects contributed by 6 global collaborators. The material from the prospective study consisted of cDNA or gDNA derived from T cells, B-cell-depleted T cells, or PBMCs. Sample metadata almost always included a de-identified subject ID, COVID-19 status, age in years and sex.

The investigation overall reported the following: Clinical and demographic metadata were provided uncurated, with the amount varying by source and participant.

TCRbeta CDR3 regions were amplified from genomic DNA by means of the immunoSEQ Assay, a bias-controlled multiplex PCR. In the authors' own workflow: The number of nucleated cells in each sample was estimated from the amplification of reference gene primers within the assay. To quantify the absolute abundance of each unique TCRbeta CDR3 rearrangement, sequence reads were collapsed and filtered. For each sample, productive Simpson clonality was calculated as the square root of Simpson's diversity index over productive rearrangements. TCRdb took over this immuneACCESS table, retaining in-frame rearrangements with V and J assigned. Such tables are incomplete; in checked studies, under half of the missing clones stem from an unresolved V gene, and the remainder is unexplained. V, J and clone size derive from that table, while D and trimming were established from the DNA sequence. Counted in this sample were over 50,000 clones; around four fifths of them appeared once. Together, the top ten hold around 6.4% of the sample.

The germline V gene specifies MGHRA as CDR1 and YSYEKL as CDR2. Trimming at the junction amounts to 2 bases on V and 1 base on J, and the germline ends lie 8 bases apart. The CDR3, from cysteine to phenylalanine, totals 14 residues. Only the CDR3 part of the read is kept: 42 bases, read in frame from the first base. The collaborating institutions used their own protocols to collect whole blood in K2EDTA tubes. Collaborator samples were shipped for TCRbeta analysis as frozen whole blood, isolated PBMCs, or DNA extracted from either sample type. In this sample, this clone turned up a few times. The antigen it recognizes is unknown. Base qualities are not at hand, and no much larger clone is one base apart.

Sequences were obtained from peripheral blood. This TCR came from a woman in her 50s with active or convalescent COVID-19. The rearrangement joined TRBV4-1 to TRBJ2-5; TRBD1 is perhaps the D gene, given 6 matching bases. The CDR3 protein: CASSQRGSQETQYF. The DNA sequence is TGCGCCAGCAGCCAAAGGGGGTCCCAAGAGACCCAGTACTTC.